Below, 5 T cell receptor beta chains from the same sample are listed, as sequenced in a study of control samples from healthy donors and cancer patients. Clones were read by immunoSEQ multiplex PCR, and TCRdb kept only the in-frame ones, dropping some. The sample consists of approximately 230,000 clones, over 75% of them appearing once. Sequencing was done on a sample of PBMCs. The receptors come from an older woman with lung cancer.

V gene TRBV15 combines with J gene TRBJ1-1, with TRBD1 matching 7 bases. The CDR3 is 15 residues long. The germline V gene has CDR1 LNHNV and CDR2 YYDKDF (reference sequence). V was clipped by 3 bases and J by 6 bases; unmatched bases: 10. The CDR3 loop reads CATSSQNRGRAEAFF. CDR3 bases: TGTGCCACCAGCAGCCAAAACAGGGGTAGGGCTGAAGCTTTCTTT.

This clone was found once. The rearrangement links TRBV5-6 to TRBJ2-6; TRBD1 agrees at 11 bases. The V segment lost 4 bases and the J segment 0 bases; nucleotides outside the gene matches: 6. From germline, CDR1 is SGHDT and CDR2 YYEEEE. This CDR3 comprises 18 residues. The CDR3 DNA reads TGTGCCAGCAGCCGGGACAGGGGGGCCCCCTCTGGGGCCAACGTCCTGACTTTC. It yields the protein CASSRDRGAPSGANVLTF.

The DNA for the CDR3 is TGCGCCAGCAGCTTCGGGGAAAGAGAAGAGACCCAGTACTTC. Protein: CASSFGEREETQYF. The chain has TRBV5-1 and TRBJ2-5; a possible D gene is TRBD2 (5 bases). The CDR3 totals 14 residues. Trimming cost V 2 bases and J 3 bases, with 11 bases left between them. The germline gives CDR1 SGHRS, CDR2 YFSETQ.

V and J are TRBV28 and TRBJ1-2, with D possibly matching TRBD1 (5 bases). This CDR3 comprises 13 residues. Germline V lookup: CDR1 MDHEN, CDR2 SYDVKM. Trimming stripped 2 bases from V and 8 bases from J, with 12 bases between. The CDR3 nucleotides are TGTGCCAGCAGTTTAGGGCAGGGCCAGGGCTACACCTTC. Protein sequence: CASSLGQGQGYTF.

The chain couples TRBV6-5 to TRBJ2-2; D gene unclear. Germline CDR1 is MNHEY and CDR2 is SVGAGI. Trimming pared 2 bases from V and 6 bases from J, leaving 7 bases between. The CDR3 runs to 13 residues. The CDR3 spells CASSYPFPGELFF. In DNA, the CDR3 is TGTGCCAGCAGTTACCCCTTTCCCGGGGAGCTGTTTTTT.